Each of the 13 T cell receptor beta chains below was sequenced from the same sample in a study of blood T cell repertoires in COVID-19 (dated by TCRdb to the early 2020s). The library was produced with the immunoSEQ multiplex PCR assay. TCRdb stores this immuneACCESS table with in-frame sequences only. Part of the clones is absent; in the studies checked, under half of the shortfall reflects unresolved V genes, and no reason is known for the rest. This sample lists tens of thousands of clones; 75% to 85% were detected once. The ten largest clones capture 15% of the sample. Sample: peripheral blood. The receptors were sampled from an older man with acute or convalescent COVID-19.

This clone was recorded once. This rearrangement joins TRBV4-2 to TRBJ1-5; D ambiguous. CDR1 and CDR2 from the germline V gene are LGHNA and YNFKEQ. V was clipped by 0 bases and J by 0 bases, with 15 bases between them. The CDR3 spans 18 residues. CDR3 protein: CASSQDQARDYSNQPQHF. The CDR3 bases are TGTGCCAGCAGCCAAGATCAAGCGCGGGATTATAGCAATCAGCCCCAGCATTTT.

In its sample, this clone was seen a few times. The chain couples TRBV5-1 to TRBJ1-5, with D perhaps matching TRBD1 (5 bases). The CDR3 totals 15 residues. With 2 bases removed from V and 1 base from J, the gap between germline ends came to 10 bases. From germline, CDR1 is SGHRS and CDR2 YFSETQ. In DNA form, the CDR3 reads TGCGCCAGCAGCTTCGGTCAGGGAAGCAATCAGCCCCAGCATTTT. Protein product: CASSFGQGSNQPQHF.

This chain uses TRBV5-1 with TRBJ2-7, with D possibly being TRBD1 (6 bases). This CDR3 spans 12 amino acids. V lost 5 bases and J lost 6, with 12 bases in between. Germline CDR1 reads SGHRS; CDR2 reads YFSETQ. CDR3 coding DNA: TGCGCCAGCAGAAAGACAGGTGCCGAGCAGTACTTC. Encoded protein: CASRKTGAEQYF.

The CDR3 protein is CASSRDSQETQYF. DNA for the CDR3: TGTGCCAGCTCAAGGGACAGCCAAGAGACCCAGTACTTC. This sequence joins TRBV18 and TRBJ2-5; 7 bases align to TRBD1. Germline V gene data show CDR1 as KGHSH and CDR2 as LQKENI. The V and J ends lost 5 bases and 1 base, in that order; junction bases with no gene match: 1. The CDR3 contains 13 residues.

The chain employs TRBV10-3 and TRBJ2-7; D gene unclear. Trimming removed 2 bases at V and 3 bases at J, with 5 bases between. Germline V gene lookup returns CDR1 ENHRY and CDR2 SYGVKD. The CDR3 runs to 12 residues. CDR3 residues: CAISERDYEQYF. Written as DNA, the CDR3 is TGTGCCATCAGTGAGAGAGACTACGAGCAGTACTTC.

This rearrangement joins TRBV7-2 to TRBJ1-1; D gene unclear. The length of the CDR3 is 14 residues. The V gene lost 5 bases and the J gene lost 0 bases, with 10 bases spanning the gap. Germline V gene lookup returns CDR1 SGHTA and CDR2 FQGNSA. The CDR3 protein is CASSRTSLNTEAFF. CDR3 DNA: TGTGCCAGCAGCCGGACTAGTTTGAACACTGAAGCTTTCTTT.

This clone was counted only a few times. The rearrangement joins TRBV6-5 to TRBJ2-7; D is perhaps TRBD1 (5 bases). The germline V gene encodes CDR1 MNHEY and CDR2 SVGAGI. V gave up 5 bases and J gave up 6 bases, with 17 bases separating them. This CDR3 is 14 amino acids long. The CDR3 nucleotides read TGTGCCAGCAGTCCAAACCACGGACACCGCGAGCAGTACTTC. This gives the protein CASSPNHGHREQYF.

The chain links TRBV19 to TRBJ1-2; 8 bases agree with TRBD1. The J segment lost 8 bases and the V segment lost 3 bases, leaving 14 bases of the junction unmatched. The CDR3 totals 16 residues. CDR1 LNHDA and CDR2 SQIVND come from the germline V gene (reference sequence). CDR3 nucleotide sequence: TGTGCCAGTAGTATTGGGCTCGGACAGGGAGTCGGCGGCTACACCTTC. As protein: CASSIGLGQGVGGYTF.

This clone was detected once. The chain combines TRBV12-5 with TRBJ1-1; a weak D match, TRBD1 (5 bases). This CDR3 region has 15 residues. V lost 0 bases and J 4 bases, leaving 12 bases between the germline ends. Germline CDR1 is LGHNT and CDR2 is FRNRAP. The CDR3 protein is CASGLVLAGLTEAFF. The CDR3 bases are TGTGCTAGTGGTTTGGTACTTGCAGGGCTCACTGAAGCTTTCTTT. Complete variable domain (other parts from reference TRBV12-5 and TRBJ1-1): DARVTQTPRHKVTEMGQEVTMRCQPILGHNTVFWYRQTMMQGLELLAYFRNRAPLDDSGMPKDRFSAEMPDATLATLKIQPSEPRDSAVYFCASGLVLAGLTEAFFGQGTRLTVV.

The chain links TRBV5-4 to TRBJ2-7, with TRBD1 as a possible D gene (5 bases). Germline CDR1 SGHNT, CDR2 YYREEE (reference sequence). The CDR3 length is 14 residues. V dropped 4 bases and J dropped 1 base, with 12 bases sitting between them. CDR3 protein: CASSPGQASYEQYF. The DNA for the CDR3 is TGTGCCAGCAGCCCCGGACAAGCTTCCTACGAGCAGTACTTC. The full variable domain, completed using reference TRBV5-4 and TRBJ2-7, is ETGVTQSPTHLIKTRGQQVTLRCSSQSGHNTVSWYQQALGQGPQFIFQYYREEENGRGNFPPRFSGLQFPNYSSELNVNALELDDSALYLCASSPGQASYEQYFGPGTRLTVT.

The rearrangement uses TRBV10-3 and TRBJ2-1; 14 bases agree with TRBD2. V was pared by 6 bases and J by 9 bases, with 4 bases of the junction left unmatched. Germline values: CDR1 ENHRY, CDR2 SYGVKD. CDR3 length equals 14 residues. CDR3 protein: CAIRPGLAGGEQFF. CDR3 in DNA: TGTGCCATCAGACCAGGACTAGCGGGGGGTGAGCAGTTCTTC.

The chain recombines TRBV5-1 with TRBJ1-4; the D is unclear. Germline CDR1 SGHRS, CDR2 YFSETQ. V lost 0 bases to trimming and J lost 0 bases, with 15 bases between them. The CDR3 is made up of 18 amino acids. CDR3 region: CASSLGGSHLATNEKLFF. CDR3 bases: TGCGCCAGCAGCTTGGGAGGGTCCCACCTTGCAACTAATGAAAAACTGTTTTTT.

There are a few counts of this clone. The chain has TRBV6-6 and TRBJ1-6; a possible D gene is TRBD1 (6 bases). V gave up 0 bases and J gave up 7 bases, with 10 bases separating them. The CDR3 extends over 15 amino acids. Germline-derived CDR1 and CDR2 are MNHNY and SVGAGI (reference sequence). For the CDR3, the DNA is TGTGCCAGCAGTTACTCTGGGGGGGCGAATTCACCCCTCCACTTT. This codes for CASSYSGGANSPLHF.